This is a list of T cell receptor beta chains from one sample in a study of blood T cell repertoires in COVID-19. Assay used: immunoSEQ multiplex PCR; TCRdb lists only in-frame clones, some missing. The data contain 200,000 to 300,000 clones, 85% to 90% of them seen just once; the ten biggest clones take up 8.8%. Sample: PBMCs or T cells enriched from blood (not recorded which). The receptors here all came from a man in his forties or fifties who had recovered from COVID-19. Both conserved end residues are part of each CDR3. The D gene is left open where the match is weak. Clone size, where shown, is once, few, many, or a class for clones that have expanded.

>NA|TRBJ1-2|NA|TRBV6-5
CASSYSRGAYGYTF
TGTGCCAGCAGTTACTCGCGGGGGGCCTATGGCTACACCTTC
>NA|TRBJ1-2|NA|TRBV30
CAWSVITANYGYTF
TGTGCCTGGAGTGTTATAACAGCTAACTATGGCTACACCTTC
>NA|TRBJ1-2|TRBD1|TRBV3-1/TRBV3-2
CASNPGGGDYGYTF
TGTGCCAGCAACCCGGGAGGGGGCGACTATGGCTACACCTTC
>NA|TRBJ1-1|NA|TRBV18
CASSPFSAGNTEAFF
TGTGCCAGCTCACCATTTTCGGCGGGGAACACTGAAGCTTTCTTT
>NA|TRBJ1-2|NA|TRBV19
CASSMRRRDGYTF
TGTGCCAGTAGTATGAGGAGAAGAGATGGCTACACCTTC
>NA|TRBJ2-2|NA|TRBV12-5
CASGLQGPGTGELFF
TGTGCTAGTGGCCTACAGGGCCCGGGGACCGGGGAGCTGTTTTTT
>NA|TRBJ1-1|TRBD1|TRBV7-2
CASSPGQMNTEAFF
TGTGCCAGCAGCCCGGGACAGATGAACACTGAAGCTTTCTTT
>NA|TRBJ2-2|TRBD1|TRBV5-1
CASSLGTGATGELFF
TGCGCCAGCAGCTTAGGAACAGGGGCCACCGGGGAGCTGTTTTTT
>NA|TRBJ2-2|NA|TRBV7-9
CASSLAGGTGELFF
TGTGCCAGCAGCTTGGCTGGAGGGACCGGGGAGCTGTTTTTT
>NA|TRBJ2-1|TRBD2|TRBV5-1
CASTASGEAWQFF
TGCGCCAGCACTGCTAGCGGAGAGGCGTGGCAGTTCTTC
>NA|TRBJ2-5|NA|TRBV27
CASSLTFAGKKTQETQYF
TGTGCCAGCAGTTTGACCTTTGCGGGAAAAAAAACACAAGAGACCCAGTACTTC
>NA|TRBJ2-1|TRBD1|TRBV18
CASSPQGANEQFF
TGTGCCAGCTCACCCCAGGGGGCTAATGAGCAGTTCTTC
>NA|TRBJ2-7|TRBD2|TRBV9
CASSPLRSSGMKQYF
TGTGCCAGCAGTCCCCTGCGGTCTAGCGGGATGAAACAGTACTTC
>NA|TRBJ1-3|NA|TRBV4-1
CASSQTRGGTGNTIYF
TGCGCCAGCAGCCAAACAAGGGGGGGCACTGGAAACACCATATATTTT
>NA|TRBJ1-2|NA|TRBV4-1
CASRAWSLYGYTF
TGCGCCAGCAGAGCGTGGAGCCTCTATGGCTACACCTTC
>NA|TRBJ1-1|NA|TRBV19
CASSDPGDGTEAFF
TGTGCCAGTAGTGATCCCGGAGACGGGACTGAAGCTTTCTTT
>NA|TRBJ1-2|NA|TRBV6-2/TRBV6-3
CASSPPQGYGYTF
TGTGCCAGCAGCCCCCCTCAGGGCTATGGCTACACCTTC
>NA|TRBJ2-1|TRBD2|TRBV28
CASSGAGDQGVAGVFNEQFF
TGTGCCAGCAGTGGGGCCGGGGACCAGGGCGTGGCGGGAGTTTTCAATGAGCAGTTCTTC
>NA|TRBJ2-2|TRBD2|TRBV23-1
CASSVASGGADTGELFF
TGCGCCAGCAGCGTGGCTAGCGGGGGGGCCGACACCGGGGAGCTGTTTTTT
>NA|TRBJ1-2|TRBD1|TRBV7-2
CASSFQTGGAYGYTF
TGTGCCAGCAGCTTTCAGACAGGGGGCGCTTATGGCTACACCTTC
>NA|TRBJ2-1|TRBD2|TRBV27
CASSLSGLAGDGEQFF
TGTGCCAGCAGTTTGTCGGGACTAGCGGGAGATGGTGAGCAGTTCTTC
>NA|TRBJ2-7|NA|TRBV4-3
CASSQDYYSLGYEQYF
TGCGCCAGCAGCCAGGACTATTACAGCCTTGGCTACGAGCAGTACTTC
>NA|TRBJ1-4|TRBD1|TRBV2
CASSPDRMYELFF
TGTGCCAGCAGTCCGGACAGGATGTATGAACTGTTTTTT
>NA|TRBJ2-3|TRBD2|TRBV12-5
CASGPGTSGGTDTQYF
TGTGCTAGTGGTCCCGGGACTAGCGGGGGCACAGATACGCAGTATTTT
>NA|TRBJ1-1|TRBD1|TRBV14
CASSYTSGGTEAFF
TGTGCCAGCAGCTATACTTCAGGGGGAACTGAAGCTTTCTTT
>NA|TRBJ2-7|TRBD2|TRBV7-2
CASSSTSGRSYEQYF
TGTGCCAGCAGTTCTACTAGCGGCCGCTCCTACGAGCAGTACTTC
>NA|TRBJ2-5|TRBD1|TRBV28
CASSLFQTGLGRTQYF
TGTGCCAGCAGTTTATTTCAGACAGGGCTGGGGAGGACCCAGTACTTC
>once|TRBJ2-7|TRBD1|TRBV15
CATSKDRGNSYEQYF
TGTGCCACCAGCAAAGACAGGGGGAACTCCTACGAGCAGTACTTC
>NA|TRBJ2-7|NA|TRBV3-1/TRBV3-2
CASSQDYSSGSYEQYF
TGTGCCAGCAGCCAAGATTACTCGAGCGGCTCCTACGAGCAGTACTTC
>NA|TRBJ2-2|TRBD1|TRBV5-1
CASSLDSGQGANTGELFF
TGCGCCAGCAGCTTGGACTCGGGACAGGGGGCGAACACCGGGGAGCTGTTTTTT
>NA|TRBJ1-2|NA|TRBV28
CASSFTDYGYTF
TGTGCCAGCAGTTTTACAGACTATGGCTACACCTTC
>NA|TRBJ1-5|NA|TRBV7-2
CASSLELQQPQHF
TGTGCCAGCAGCTTGGAGTTGCAACAGCCCCAGCATTTT
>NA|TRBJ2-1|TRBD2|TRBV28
CASSTIPGTSGISSYNEQFF
TGTGCCAGCAGTACAATACCGGGGACTAGCGGGATATCCTCCTACAATGAGCAGTTCTTC
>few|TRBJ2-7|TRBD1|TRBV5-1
CASSLETGGASVFYF
TGCGCCAGCAGCTTGGAAACAGGGGGCGCATCGGTGTTTTACTTC
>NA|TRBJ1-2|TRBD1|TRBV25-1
CASRSNYGTGDDYGYTF
TGTGCCAGCAGGAGTAACTACGGGACAGGTGATGACTATGGCTACACCTTC
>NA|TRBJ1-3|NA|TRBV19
CASSIVAGEAGNTIYF
TGTGCCAGTAGTATAGTTGCGGGGGAGGCTGGAAACACCATATATTTT
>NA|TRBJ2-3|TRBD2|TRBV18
CASSTSGRYTDTQYF
TGTGCCAGCTCAACTAGCGGGAGGTACACAGATACGCAGTATTTT